The sequence of this TCR beta chain was determined in a study of shared clonotypes between healthy human individuals. Germline CDR1 and CDR2: MNHNS and SASEGT. Trimming shortened V by 0 bases and J by 0 bases, and 14 bases separated the two germline ends. This CDR3 has 17 amino acids. Profiling relied on immunoSEQ multiplex PCR, and the TCRdb table lists in-frame clones only, not all of them. Of some 700,000 clones in the sample, 90% were seen once. This clone was detected only once. The V gene is TRBV6-1, the J gene TRBJ1-2; weak D call: TRBD1 (5 bases). The sequenced sample was memory CD8+ T cells from PBMCs. Sample subset: CD45RO+ cells pooled with CCR7-negative TemRA cells. This sequence was found in a young man in good health. Some clones in this sample may be carry-over from other donors' samples. The CDR3 sequence is CASSEAGIPGPNYGYTF. CDR3 sequence (DNA): TGTGCCAGCAGTGAAGCAGGGATCCCGGGACCTAACTATGGCTACACCTTC.